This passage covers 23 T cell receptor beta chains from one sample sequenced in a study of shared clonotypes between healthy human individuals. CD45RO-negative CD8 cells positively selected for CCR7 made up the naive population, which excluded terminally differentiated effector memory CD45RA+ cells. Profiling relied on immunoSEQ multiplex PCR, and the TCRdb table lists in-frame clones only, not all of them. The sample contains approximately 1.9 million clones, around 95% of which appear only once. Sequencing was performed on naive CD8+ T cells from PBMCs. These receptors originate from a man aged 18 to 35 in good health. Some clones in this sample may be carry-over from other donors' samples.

CDR3 sequence reads: CAIRASEAFF. In DNA form, the CDR3 reads TGTGCCATAAGGGCCTCTGAAGCTTTCTTT. The chain uses TRBV6-5 and TRBJ1-1, with unresolved D. Trimming stripped 10 bases from V and 6 bases from J, with 9 bases between. Germline loops: CDR1 MNHEY, CDR2 SVGAGI. The CDR3 length is 10 residues.

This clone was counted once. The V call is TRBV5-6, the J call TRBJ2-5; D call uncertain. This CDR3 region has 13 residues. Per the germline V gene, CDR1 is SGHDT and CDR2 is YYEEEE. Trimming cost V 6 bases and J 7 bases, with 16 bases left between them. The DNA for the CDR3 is TGTGCCAGCACCCTGGGTTCGAGGCGGACCCAGTACTTC. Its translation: CASTLGSRRTQYF.

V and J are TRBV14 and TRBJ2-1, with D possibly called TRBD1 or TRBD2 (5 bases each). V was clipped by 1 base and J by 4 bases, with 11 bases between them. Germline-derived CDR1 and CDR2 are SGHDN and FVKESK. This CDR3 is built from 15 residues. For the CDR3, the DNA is TGTGCCAGCAGCCAAGGACCGGGACCATACAATGAGCAGTTCTTC. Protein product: CASSQGPGPYNEQFF.

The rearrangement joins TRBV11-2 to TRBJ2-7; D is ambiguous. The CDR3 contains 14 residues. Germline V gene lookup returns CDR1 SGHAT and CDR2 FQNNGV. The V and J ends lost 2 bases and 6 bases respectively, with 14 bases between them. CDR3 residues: CASSLTGYFSEQYF. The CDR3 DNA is TGTGCCAGCAGCTTAACCGGGTATTTCTCCGAGCAGTACTTC.

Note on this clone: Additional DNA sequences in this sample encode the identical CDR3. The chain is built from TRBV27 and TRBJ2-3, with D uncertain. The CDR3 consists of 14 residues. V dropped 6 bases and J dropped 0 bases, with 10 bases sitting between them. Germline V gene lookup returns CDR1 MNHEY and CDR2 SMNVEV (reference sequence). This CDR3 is CASSLRLSTDTQYF. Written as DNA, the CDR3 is TGTGCCAGCAGCCTTCGTCTGAGCACAGATACGCAGTATTTT.

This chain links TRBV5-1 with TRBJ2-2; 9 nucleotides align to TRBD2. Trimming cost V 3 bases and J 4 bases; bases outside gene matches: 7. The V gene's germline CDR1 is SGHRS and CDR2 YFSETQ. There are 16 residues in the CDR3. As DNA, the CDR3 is TGCGCCAGCAGCTGGGGGACTAGCCGAGGCACCGGGGAGCTGTTTTTT. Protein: CASSWGTSRGTGELFF.

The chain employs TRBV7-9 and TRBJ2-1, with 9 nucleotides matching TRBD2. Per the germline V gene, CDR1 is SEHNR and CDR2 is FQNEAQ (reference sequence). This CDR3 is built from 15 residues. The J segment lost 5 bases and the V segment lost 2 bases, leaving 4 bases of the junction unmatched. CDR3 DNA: TGTGCCAGCAGCTTAACTAGCGGGCAACACAATGAGCAGTTCTTC. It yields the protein CASSLTSGQHNEQFF.

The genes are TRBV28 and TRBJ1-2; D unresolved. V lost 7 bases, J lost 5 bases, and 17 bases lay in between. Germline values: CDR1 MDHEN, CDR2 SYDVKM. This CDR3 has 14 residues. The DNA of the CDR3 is TGTGCCAGCAAAGTTGAGGGAGAAGGGTATGGCTACACCTTC. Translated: CASKVEGEGYGYTF.

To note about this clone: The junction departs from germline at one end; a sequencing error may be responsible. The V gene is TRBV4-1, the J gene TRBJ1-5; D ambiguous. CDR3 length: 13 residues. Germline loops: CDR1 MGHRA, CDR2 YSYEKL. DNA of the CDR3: TGCGCCAGTAGTCCCCCGAGCAGTCAGCCCCAGCATTTT. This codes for CASSPPSSQPQHF.

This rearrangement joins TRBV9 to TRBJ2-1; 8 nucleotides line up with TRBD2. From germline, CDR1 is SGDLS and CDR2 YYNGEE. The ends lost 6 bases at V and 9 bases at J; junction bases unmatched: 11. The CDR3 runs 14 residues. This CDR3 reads CASTPGSGNVEQFF. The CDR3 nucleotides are TGTGCCAGCACCCCGGGTAGCGGGAACGTTGAGCAGTTCTTC.

The CDR3 coding sequence is TGTGCCAGCAGTGCCCCGACAGGGGGGAGGAATTCACCCCTCCACTTT. Translating gives CASSAPTGGRNSPLHF. The genes are TRBV2 and TRBJ1-6; 9 bases match TRBD1. The J segment lost 7 bases and the V segment lost 4 bases, leaving 8 bases of the junction unmatched. Germline CDR1 is SNHLY and CDR2 is FYNNEI. The CDR3 runs to 16 residues.

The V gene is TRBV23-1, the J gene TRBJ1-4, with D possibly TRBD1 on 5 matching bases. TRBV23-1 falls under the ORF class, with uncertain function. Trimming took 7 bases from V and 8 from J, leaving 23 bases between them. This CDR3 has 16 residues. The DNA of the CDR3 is TGCGCCAGCAAATGCAGGAGGGGCAGGGCAGGAGAAAAACTGTTTTTT. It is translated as CASKCRRGRAGEKLFF.

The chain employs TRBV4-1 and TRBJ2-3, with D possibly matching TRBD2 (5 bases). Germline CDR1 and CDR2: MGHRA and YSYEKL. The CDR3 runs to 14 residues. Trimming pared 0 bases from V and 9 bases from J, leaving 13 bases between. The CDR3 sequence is CASSQDLPSSTQYF. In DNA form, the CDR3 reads TGCGCCAGCAGCCAAGATCTCCCTAGCTCAACGCAGTATTTT.

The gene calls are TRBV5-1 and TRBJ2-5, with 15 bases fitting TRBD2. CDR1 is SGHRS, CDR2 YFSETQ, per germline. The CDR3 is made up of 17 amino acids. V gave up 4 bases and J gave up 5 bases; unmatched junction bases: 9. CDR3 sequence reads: CASSPGLAGGLGETQYF. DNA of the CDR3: TGCGCCAGCAGCCCGGGACTAGCGGGAGGATTGGGGGAGACCCAGTACTTC.

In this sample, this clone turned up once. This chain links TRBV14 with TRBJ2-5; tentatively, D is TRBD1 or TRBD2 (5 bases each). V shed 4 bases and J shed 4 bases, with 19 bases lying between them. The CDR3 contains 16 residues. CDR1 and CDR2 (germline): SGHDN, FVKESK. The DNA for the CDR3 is TGTGCCAGCAGCCCCCGGGGCTCCCGTACAGTAGAGACCCAGTACTTC. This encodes CASSPRGSRTVETQYF.

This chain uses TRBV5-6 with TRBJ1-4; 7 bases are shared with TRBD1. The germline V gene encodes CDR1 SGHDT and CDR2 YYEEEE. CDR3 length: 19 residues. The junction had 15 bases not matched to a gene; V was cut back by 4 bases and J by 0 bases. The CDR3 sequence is CASSQRGDRVGATNEKLFF. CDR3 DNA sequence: TGTGCCAGCAGCCAGAGGGGCGACAGGGTGGGAGCAACTAATGAAAAACTGTTTTTT.

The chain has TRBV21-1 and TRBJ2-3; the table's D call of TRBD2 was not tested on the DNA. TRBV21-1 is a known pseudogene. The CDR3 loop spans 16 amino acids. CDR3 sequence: CASSNSELVSTDTQYF. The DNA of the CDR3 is TGTGCCAGCAGCAACTCGGAACTAGTTAGCACAGATACGCAGTATTTT.

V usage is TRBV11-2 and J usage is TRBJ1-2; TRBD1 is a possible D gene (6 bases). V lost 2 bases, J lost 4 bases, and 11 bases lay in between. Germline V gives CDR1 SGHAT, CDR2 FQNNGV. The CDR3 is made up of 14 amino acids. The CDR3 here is CASSLYSGAYGYTF. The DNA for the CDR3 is TGTGCCAGCAGCTTATATTCGGGGGCCTATGGCTACACCTTC.

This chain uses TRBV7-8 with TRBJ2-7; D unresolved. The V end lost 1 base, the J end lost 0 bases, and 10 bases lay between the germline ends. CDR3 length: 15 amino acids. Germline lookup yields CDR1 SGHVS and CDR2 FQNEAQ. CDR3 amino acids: CASSLVWADSYEQYF. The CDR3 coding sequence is TGTGCCAGCAGCTTAGTGTGGGCAGACTCCTACGAGCAGTACTTC.

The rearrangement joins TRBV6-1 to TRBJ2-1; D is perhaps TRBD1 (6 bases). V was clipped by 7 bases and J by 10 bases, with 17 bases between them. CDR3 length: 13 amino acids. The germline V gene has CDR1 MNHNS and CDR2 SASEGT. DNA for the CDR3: TGTGCCAGCACCGGGGACACCCCTGGGGAGCAGTTCTTC. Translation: CASTGDTPGEQFF.

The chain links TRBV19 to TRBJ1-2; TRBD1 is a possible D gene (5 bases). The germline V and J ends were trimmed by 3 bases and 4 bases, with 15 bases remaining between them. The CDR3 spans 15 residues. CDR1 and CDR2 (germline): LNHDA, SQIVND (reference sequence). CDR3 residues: CASSIDSKAVYGYTF. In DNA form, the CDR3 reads TGTGCCAGTAGTATTGACAGTAAGGCAGTCTATGGCTACACCTTC.

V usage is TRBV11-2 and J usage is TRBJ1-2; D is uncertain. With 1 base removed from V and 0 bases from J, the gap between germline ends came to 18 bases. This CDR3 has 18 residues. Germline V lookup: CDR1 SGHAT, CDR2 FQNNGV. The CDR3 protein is CASSLVKDRHKANYGYTF. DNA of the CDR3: TGTGCCAGCAGCTTAGTTAAGGACCGTCACAAAGCTAACTATGGCTACACCTTC.

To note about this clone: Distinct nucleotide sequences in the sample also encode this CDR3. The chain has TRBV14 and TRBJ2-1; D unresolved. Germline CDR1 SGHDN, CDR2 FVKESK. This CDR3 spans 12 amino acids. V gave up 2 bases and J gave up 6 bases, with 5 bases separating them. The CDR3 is CASSQSSNEQFF. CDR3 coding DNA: TGTGCCAGCAGCCAATCTAGCAATGAGCAGTTCTTC.